These 24 T cell receptor beta chains were all obtained from the same sample, sequenced in a study of cytomegalovirus exposure and HLA in healthy donors. Produced via immunoSEQ multiplex PCR; TCRdb's table is partial and in-frame only. This table holds about 220,000 clones, approximately 80% found once. Input material: PBMCs. Receptor source: a woman in her twenties or thirties in good health and CMV-seropositive.

The sample holds a few counts of this clone. V and J are TRBV7-3 and TRBJ2-2, with 7 nucleotides matching TRBD2. V shed 0 bases and J 6 bases; nucleotides not matched to a gene: 1. Germline CDR1 is SGHTA and CDR2 is FQGTGA. This CDR3 region has 14 residues. The CDR3 loop is CASSLTGGAGELFF. The CDR3 nucleotides read TGTGCCAGCAGCTTAACGGGAGGGGCCGGGGAGCTGTTTTTT. Supplemented by reference TRBV7-3 and TRBJ2-2, the full variable domain reads GAGVSQTPSNKVTEKGKYVELRCDPISGHTALYWYRQSLGQGPEFLIYFQGTGAADDSGLPNDRFFAVRPEGSVSTLKIQRTERGDSAVYLCASSLTGGAGELFFGEGSRLTVL.

The chain carries TRBV5-6 and TRBJ2-1; no clear D. Per the germline V gene, CDR1 is SGHDT and CDR2 is YYEEEE. This CDR3 is built from 11 residues. Deletions cut 3 bases from V and 10 bases from J, with 8 bases between. CDR3 sequence reads: CASSSPWEQFF. The DNA for the CDR3 is TGTGCCAGCAGCTCACCTTGGGAGCAGTTCTTC.

The rearrangement joins TRBV29-1 to TRBJ2-7, with D possibly being TRBD1 or TRBD2 (5 bases each). This CDR3 is built from 14 residues. Germline CDR1 and CDR2: SQVTM and ANQGSEA. V was cut by 1 base and J by 3 bases, with 13 bases left in between. CDR3: CSVEGGNNIYEQYF. The CDR3 DNA reads TGCAGCGTTGAAGGGGGGAATAATATCTACGAGCAGTACTTC.

This clone was recorded once. The V gene is TRBV27, the J gene TRBJ2-3; D is unclear. This CDR3 region has 17 residues. Trimming cost V 2 bases and J 6 bases, with 21 bases left between them. CDR1 and CDR2 from the germline V gene are MNHEY and SMNVEV (reference sequence). CDR3 DNA: TGTGCCAGCAGTTTAGGTGGCTGGATGGGCTTAATCGATACGCAGTATTTT. It is translated as CASSLGGWMGLIDTQYF.

The chain recombines TRBV19 with TRBJ2-1, with 11 bases lining up with TRBD2. The germline CDR1 and CDR2 sequences are LNHDA and SQIVND (reference sequence). This CDR3 region has 15 residues. The V gene end was trimmed by 4 bases and the J gene end by 7 bases; junction bases not matched to a gene: 6. Here the CDR3 reads CASSRLAGGGNEQFF. The CDR3 DNA reads as TGTGCCAGTAGTAGGCTAGCGGGGGGTGGGAATGAGCAGTTCTTC.

The J gene is TRBJ2-7, the V gene TRBV11-2, with D possibly called TRBD1 or TRBD2 (7 bases each). V was pared by 4 bases and J by 6 bases, with 19 bases between. The CDR3 length is 15 residues. The V gene's germline CDR1 is SGHAT and CDR2 FQNNGV. The CDR3 region has the DNA TGTGCCAGCAGCTATAGACAGGGAGGGTACTCCGAGCAGTACTTC. Its protein product is CASSYRQGGYSEQYF.

This clone was found a few times. Other DNA sequences in this sample translate to the same CDR3. This rearrangement joins TRBV27 to TRBJ2-7, with a tentative D call TRBD2 (6 bases). The CDR3 is made up of 11 amino acids. Germline V gene sequence: CDR1 MNHEY, CDR2 SMNVEV (reference sequence). V shed 8 bases and J shed 2 bases, with 7 bases lying between them. The CDR3 sequence: CASGLPYEQYF. The CDR3 region has the DNA TGTGCCAGCGGACTACCCTACGAGCAGTACTTC.

The chain uses TRBV4-2 and TRBJ1-1; unclear D gene. This CDR3 has 13 residues. In germline, CDR1 is LGHNA, CDR2 YNFKEQ. The V and J ends lost 4 bases and 4 bases respectively, with 10 bases between them. The CDR3 reads CASSPQESTEAFF. The DNA of the CDR3 is TGTGCCAGCAGCCCCCAGGAGAGCACTGAAGCTTTCTTT.

The J gene is TRBJ2-6, the V gene TRBV30; 7 bases match TRBD1. CDR1 and CDR2 (germline): GTSNPN, SVGIG (reference sequence). V lost 4 bases to trimming and J lost 0 bases; unmatched junction nucleotides: 3. The CDR3 runs to 15 residues. CDR3 amino acids: CAWNRGDSGANVLTF. The CDR3 DNA sequence: TGTGCCTGGAACAGGGGAGACTCTGGGGCCAACGTCCTGACTTTC.

CDR3 coding DNA: TGTGCCAGCCACGTGACAACTAGCTCCTATGAGCAGTTCTTC. As protein: CASHVTTSSYEQFF. This rearrangement joins TRBV2 to TRBJ2-1; the D gene is possibly TRBD2 (6 bases). Between the trimmed V and J ends, which lost 8 bases and 8 bases, there was a span of 19 bases. The CDR3 runs to 14 residues. CDR1 SNHLY and CDR2 FYNNEI come from the germline V gene.

This chain uses TRBV4-1 with TRBJ2-3; TRBD2 aligns across 11 bases. J lost 0 bases, V lost 0 bases, and 5 bases had no gene match. Germline lookup yields CDR1 MGHRA and CDR2 YSYEKL. The CDR3 covers 18 residues. The CDR3 nucleotides read TGCGCCAGCAGCCAAGAGCGGAGGACTAGCGGGAGCACAGATACGCAGTATTTT. Protein sequence: CASSQERRTSGSTDTQYF.

The chain has TRBV30 and TRBJ1-2; tentatively, D is TRBD1 (6 bases). Trimming cost V 5 bases and J 3 bases, with 13 bases left between them. This CDR3 is 13 amino acids long. Looked up from germline, CDR1 is GTSNPN and CDR2 is SVGIG (reference sequence). The CDR3 nucleotides read TGTGCCTGGGCAGGGGAAAGCGACTATGGCTACACCTTC. Translating it yields CAWAGESDYGYTF.

This chain connects TRBV29-1 to TRBJ2-3; 8 bases agree with TRBD2. The V gene's germline CDR1 is SQVTM and CDR2 ANQGSEA. V was clipped by 7 bases and J by 1 base; unmatched bases: 7. This CDR3 has 14 residues. The CDR3 coding sequence is TGCAGCGCAACCGGGAGGGCCGGCACAGATACGCAGTATTTT. Its translation: CSATGRAGTDTQYF.

A single count supports this clone. The chain combines TRBV28 with TRBJ2-2, with D tentatively TRBD1 (6 bases). Looked up from germline, CDR1 is MDHEN and CDR2 is SYDVKM. V was pared by 6 bases and J by 8 bases, with 22 bases between. This CDR3 has 16 amino acids. CDR3 residues: CASRNADSSWRGELFF. CDR3 bases: TGTGCCAGCAGGAACGCGGACAGCTCCTGGAGGGGGGAGCTGTTTTTT.

The chain couples TRBV30 to TRBJ2-2; D is possibly TRBD1 or TRBD2 (5 bases each). The V end lost 0 bases, the J end lost 3 bases, and 8 bases lay between the germline ends. The CDR3 contains 14 residues. CDR1 and CDR2 from the germline V gene are GTSNPN and SVGIG (reference sequence). CDR3 residues: CAWSVGTDTGELFF. DNA of the CDR3: TGTGCCTGGAGTGTAGGGACGGACACCGGGGAGCTGTTTTTT.

This clone was seen a single time. The chain links TRBV2 to TRBJ2-3; D is perhaps TRBD1 (5 bases). The CDR3 runs 12 residues. CDR1 is SNHLY and CDR2 is FYNNEI in the germline V gene. The V end was cut by 8 bases, the J end by 4 bases, with 10 bases between. CDR3 amino acids: CASGTRADTQYF. Here the CDR3 DNA reads TGTGCCAGCGGAACCAGGGCAGATACGCAGTATTTT.

The chain employs TRBV7-6 and TRBJ2-7, with TRBD2 identical over 8 bases. Unmatched junction bases numbered 2, after V lost 6 bases and J lost 1 base. The germline CDR1 and CDR2 sequences are SGHVS and FNYEAQ. The CDR3 consists of 13 residues. The CDR3 sequence is CASSSSGSYEQYF. CDR3 in DNA: TGTGCCAGCAGTTCTAGCGGGTCCTACGAGCAGTACTTC.

V and J are TRBV5-1 and TRBJ2-1; the D is unclear. From germline, CDR1 is SGHRS and CDR2 YFSETQ. The CDR3 contains 15 residues. The germline V and J ends were trimmed by 1 base and 0 bases, with 8 bases remaining between them. In DNA, the CDR3 is TGCGCCAGCAGCTTGCCTACACTCTCCTACAATGAGCAGTTCTTC. Its translation is CASSLPTLSYNEQFF.

The chain couples TRBV9 to TRBJ2-1; 7 nucleotides line up with TRBD2. The CDR3 is 15 amino acids. The V segment lost 5 bases and the J segment 0 bases; nucleotides outside the gene matches: 5. Germline values: CDR1 SGDLS, CDR2 YYNGEE. In DNA form, the CDR3 reads TGTGCCAGCAGTTATCGACTAGCCTCCTACAATGAGCAGTTCTTC. This gives the protein CASSYRLASYNEQFF.

This chain connects TRBV15 to TRBJ2-1; the match to TRBD1 covers 7 bases. There are 14 residues in the CDR3. J was trimmed by 10 bases and V by 4 bases; bases with no gene match: 10. The germline CDR1 and CDR2 sequences are LNHNV and YYDKDF (reference sequence). CDR3 loop: CATSTFPGGWEQFF. CDR3 in DNA: TGTGCCACCAGCACCTTCCCAGGGGGATGGGAGCAGTTCTTC.

This rearrangement joins TRBV5-6 to TRBJ2-5; D might be TRBD2 (5 bases). The CDR3 extends over 11 amino acids. Germline-derived CDR1 and CDR2 are SGHDT and YYEEEE. Trimming took off 3 bases at V and 8 bases at J, with 8 bases between the two ends. For the CDR3, the DNA is TGTGCCAGCAGCTCCCGGGATACCCAGTACTTC. Translating gives CASSSRDTQYF.

This clone has more than one count but fewer than ten. CDR3 protein: CAWSPGTSGHEQYF. CDR3 in DNA: TGTGCCTGGAGTCCCGGGACTAGCGGCCACGAGCAGTACTTC. The genes are TRBV30 and TRBJ2-7; 11 nucleotides agree with TRBD2. V dropped 2 bases and J dropped 5; count of bases not matched to a gene: 5. Germline lookup yields CDR1 GTSNPN and CDR2 SVGIG (reference sequence). The CDR3 spans 14 residues. Using reference TRBV30 and TRBJ2-7 for the parts outside the CDR3, the full variable domain is SQTIHQWPATLVQPVGSPLSLECTVEGTSNPNLYWYRQAAGRGLQLLFYSVGIGQISSEVPQNLSASRPQDRQFILSSKKLLLSDSGFYLCAWSPGTSGHEQYFGPGTRLTVT.

J is TRBJ2-1 and V is TRBV7-6, with 12 bases matching TRBD2. Unmatched junction bases numbered 7, after V lost 1 base and J lost 0 bases. The CDR3 runs to 19 residues. CDR1 is SGHVS, CDR2 FNYEAQ, per germline. The CDR3 loop is CASSLVVTSGSSSYNEQFF. Here the CDR3 DNA reads TGTGCCAGCAGCTTAGTTGTGACTAGCGGGAGCTCCTCCTACAATGAGCAGTTCTTC.

The V and J genes are TRBV2 and TRBJ1-2; D is unclear. CDR3 length: 11 residues. Germline loops: CDR1 SNHLY, CDR2 FYNNEI. Between the trimmed V and J ends, which lost 2 bases and 6 bases, there was a span of 4 bases. The CDR3 here is CASSELNGYTF. The CDR3, as DNA: TGTGCCAGCAGTGAACTAAATGGCTACACCTTC.